A single sample is the source of the 2 T cell receptor beta chains below, sequenced in a study of shared clonotypes between healthy human individuals. Produced via immunoSEQ multiplex PCR; TCRdb's table is partial and in-frame only. The sample lists approximately 2.1 million clones; more than 80% were seen once. Sample: naive CD4+ T cells from PBMCs. Subset in this sample: CD45RA+ positively selected. The receptors come from a man aged 18-30 years in good health. Some clones in this sample may be carry-over from other donors' samples.

Details on this clone: Within the sample, other DNA sequences also encode this same CDR3. The J gene is TRBJ2-1, the V gene TRBV5-6; 10 bases agree with TRBD1. V trimming: 2 bases; J trimming: 2 bases; junction bases outside the gene matches: 1. The V gene's germline CDR1 is SGHDT and CDR2 YYEEEE. This CDR3 spans 15 amino acids. The DNA for the CDR3 is TGTGCCAGCAGCTTCGACAGGGGGCCCTACAATGAGCAGTTCTTC. Its protein is CASSFDRGPYNEQFF.

Concerning this clone itself: A read error may account for a junction end that differs from germline. V is TRBV7-2 and J is TRBJ1-1; D gene uncertain. This CDR3 spans 13 amino acids. Germline V CDR1 and CDR2: SGHTA, FQGNSA. For the CDR3, the DNA is TGTGCCAGCAGTTTAGGGCGGGGAAGGGAAGCTTTCTTT. Translated: CASSLGRGREAFF. The complete variable domain, with remaining parts taken from reference TRBV7-2 and TRBJ1-1, reads GAGVSQSPSNKVTEKGKDVELRCDPISGHTALYWYRQSLGQGLEFLIYFQGNSAPDKSGLPSDRFSAERTGGSVSTLTIQRTQQEDSAVYLCASSLGRGREAFFGQGTRLTVV.